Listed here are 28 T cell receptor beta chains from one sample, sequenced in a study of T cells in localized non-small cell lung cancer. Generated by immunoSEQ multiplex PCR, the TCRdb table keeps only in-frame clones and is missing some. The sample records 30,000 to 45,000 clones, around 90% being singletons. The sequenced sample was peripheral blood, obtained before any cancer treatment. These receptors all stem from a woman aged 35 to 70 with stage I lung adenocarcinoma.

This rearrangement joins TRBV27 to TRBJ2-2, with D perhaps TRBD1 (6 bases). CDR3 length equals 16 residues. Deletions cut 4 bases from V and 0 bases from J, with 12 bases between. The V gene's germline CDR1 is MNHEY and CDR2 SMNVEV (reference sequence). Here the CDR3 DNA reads TGTGCCAGCAGTTGGCGGACAGAGACGAACACCGGGGAGCTGTTTTTT. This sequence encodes CASSWRTETNTGELFF.

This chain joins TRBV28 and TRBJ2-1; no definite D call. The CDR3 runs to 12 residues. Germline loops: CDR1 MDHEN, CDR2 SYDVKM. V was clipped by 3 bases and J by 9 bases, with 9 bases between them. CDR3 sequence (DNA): TGTGCCAGCAGTTTTCGGCATAGTGAGCAGTTCTTC. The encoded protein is CASSFRHSEQFF.

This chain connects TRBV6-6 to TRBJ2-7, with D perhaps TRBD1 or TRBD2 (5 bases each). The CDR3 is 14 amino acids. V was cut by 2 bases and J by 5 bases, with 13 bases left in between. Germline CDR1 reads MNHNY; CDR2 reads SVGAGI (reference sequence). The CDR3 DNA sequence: TGTGCCAGCAGTTACGGGGACGGGCGGGACGAGCAGTACTTC. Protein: CASSYGDGRDEQYF.

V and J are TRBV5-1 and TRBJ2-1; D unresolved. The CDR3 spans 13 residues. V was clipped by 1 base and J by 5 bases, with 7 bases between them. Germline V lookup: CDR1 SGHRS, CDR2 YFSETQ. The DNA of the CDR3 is TGCGCCAGCAGCTTGATCGGTAACAATGAGCAGTTCTTC. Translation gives CASSLIGNNEQFF.

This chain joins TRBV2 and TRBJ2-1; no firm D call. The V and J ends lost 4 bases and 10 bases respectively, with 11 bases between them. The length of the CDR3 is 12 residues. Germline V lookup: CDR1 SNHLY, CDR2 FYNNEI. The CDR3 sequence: CASSGWATEQFF. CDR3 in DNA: TGTGCCAGCAGTGGATGGGCGACAGAGCAGTTCTTC.

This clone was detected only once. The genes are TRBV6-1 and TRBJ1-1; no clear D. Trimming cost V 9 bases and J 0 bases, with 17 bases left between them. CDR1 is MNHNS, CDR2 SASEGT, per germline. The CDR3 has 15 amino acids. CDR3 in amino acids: CASLPSDRLNTEAFF. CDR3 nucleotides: TGTGCCAGTCTCCCTTCAGACCGTTTGAACACTGAAGCTTTCTTT.

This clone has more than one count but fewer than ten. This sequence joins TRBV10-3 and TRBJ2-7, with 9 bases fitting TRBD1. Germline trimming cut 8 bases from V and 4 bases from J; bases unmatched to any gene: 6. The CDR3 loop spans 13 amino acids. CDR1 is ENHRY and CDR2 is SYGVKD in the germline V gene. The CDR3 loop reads CAIGGQGIYEQYF. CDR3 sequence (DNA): TGTGCCATCGGGGGACAGGGAATTTACGAGCAGTACTTC.

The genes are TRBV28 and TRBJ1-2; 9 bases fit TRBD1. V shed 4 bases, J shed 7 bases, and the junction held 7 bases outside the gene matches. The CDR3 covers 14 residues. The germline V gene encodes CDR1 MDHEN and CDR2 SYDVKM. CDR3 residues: CASSSSGQGFGYTF. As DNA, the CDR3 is TGTGCCAGCAGTTCCTCGGGACAGGGTTTTGGCTACACCTTC.

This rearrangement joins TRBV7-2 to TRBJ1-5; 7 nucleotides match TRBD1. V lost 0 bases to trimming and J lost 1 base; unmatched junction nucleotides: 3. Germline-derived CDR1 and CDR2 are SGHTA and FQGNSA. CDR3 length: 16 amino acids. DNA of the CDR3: TGTGCCAGCAGCTTAGCAGGGGGCCTCAGCAATCAGCCCCAGCATTTT. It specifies CASSLAGGLSNQPQHF.

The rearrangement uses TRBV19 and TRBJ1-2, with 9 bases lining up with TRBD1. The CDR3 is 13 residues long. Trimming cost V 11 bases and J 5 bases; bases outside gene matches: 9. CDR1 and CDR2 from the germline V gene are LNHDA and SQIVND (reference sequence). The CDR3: CAASGQGDYGYTF. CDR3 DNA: TGTGCCGCTTCGGGACAGGGAGATTATGGCTACACCTTC.

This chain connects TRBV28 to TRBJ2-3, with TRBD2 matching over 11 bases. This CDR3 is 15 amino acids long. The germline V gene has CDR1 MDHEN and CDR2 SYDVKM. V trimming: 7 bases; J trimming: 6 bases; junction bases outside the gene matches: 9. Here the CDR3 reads CASTPTSGNGDTQYF. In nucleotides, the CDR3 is TGTGCCAGCACCCCGACTAGCGGGAATGGGGATACGCAGTATTTT.

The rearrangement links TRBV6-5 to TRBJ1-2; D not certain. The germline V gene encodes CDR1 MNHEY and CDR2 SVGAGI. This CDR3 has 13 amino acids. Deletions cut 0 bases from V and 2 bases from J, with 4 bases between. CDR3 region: CASSYSGNYGYTF. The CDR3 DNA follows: TGTGCCAGCAGTTACTCGGGGAACTATGGCTACACCTTC.

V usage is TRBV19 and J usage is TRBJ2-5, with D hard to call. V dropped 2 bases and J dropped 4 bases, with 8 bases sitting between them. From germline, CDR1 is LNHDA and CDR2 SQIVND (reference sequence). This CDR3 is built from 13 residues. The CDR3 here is CASSIWGRETQYF. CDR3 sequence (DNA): TGTGCCAGTAGTATATGGGGAAGAGAGACCCAGTACTTC.

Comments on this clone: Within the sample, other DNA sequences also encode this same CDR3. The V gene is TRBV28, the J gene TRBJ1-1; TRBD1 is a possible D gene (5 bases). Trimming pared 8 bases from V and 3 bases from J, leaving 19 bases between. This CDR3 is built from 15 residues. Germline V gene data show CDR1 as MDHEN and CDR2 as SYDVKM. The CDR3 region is CASLGAGQLDTEAFF. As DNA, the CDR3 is TGTGCCAGCCTCGGGGCAGGGCAATTGGACACTGAAGCTTTCTTT.

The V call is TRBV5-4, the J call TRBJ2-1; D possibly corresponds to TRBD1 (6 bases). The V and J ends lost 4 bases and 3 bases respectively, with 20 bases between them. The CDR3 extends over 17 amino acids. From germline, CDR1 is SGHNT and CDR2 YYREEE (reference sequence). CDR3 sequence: CASSLYGDILSYNEQFF. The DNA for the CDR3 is TGTGCCAGCAGCCTCTACGGGGACATTTTAAGCTACAATGAGCAGTTCTTC.

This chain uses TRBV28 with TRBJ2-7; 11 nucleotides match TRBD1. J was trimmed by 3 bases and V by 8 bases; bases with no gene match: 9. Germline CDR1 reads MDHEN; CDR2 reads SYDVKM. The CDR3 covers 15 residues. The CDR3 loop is CASPPGQGAVYEQYF. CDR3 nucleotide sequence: TGTGCCAGCCCGCCCGGACAGGGGGCAGTCTACGAGCAGTACTTC. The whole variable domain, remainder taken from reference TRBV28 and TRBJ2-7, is DVKVTQSSRYLVKRTGEKVFLECVQDMDHENMFWYRQDPGLGLRLIYFSYDVKMKEKGDIPEGYSVSREKKERFSLILESASTNQTSMYLCASPPGQGAVYEQYFGPGTRLTVT.

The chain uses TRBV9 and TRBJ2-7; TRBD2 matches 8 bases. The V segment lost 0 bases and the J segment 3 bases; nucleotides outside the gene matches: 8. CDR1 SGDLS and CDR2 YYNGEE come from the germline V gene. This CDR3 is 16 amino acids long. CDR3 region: CASSVALSSGFYEQYF. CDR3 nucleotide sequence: TGTGCCAGCAGCGTAGCTTTGTCTAGCGGGTTCTACGAGCAGTACTTC.

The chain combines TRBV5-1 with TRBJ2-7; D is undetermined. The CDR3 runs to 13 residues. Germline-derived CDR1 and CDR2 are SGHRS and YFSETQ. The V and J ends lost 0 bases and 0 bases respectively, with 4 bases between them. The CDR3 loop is CASSLASSYEQYF. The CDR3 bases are TGCGCCAGCAGCTTGGCGAGCTCCTACGAGCAGTACTTC.

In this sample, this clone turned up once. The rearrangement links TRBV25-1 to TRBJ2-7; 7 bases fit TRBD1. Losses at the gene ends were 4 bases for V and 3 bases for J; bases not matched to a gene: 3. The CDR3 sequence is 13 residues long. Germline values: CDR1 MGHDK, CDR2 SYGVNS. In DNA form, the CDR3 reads TGTGCCAGCAGTGGGACAGGTATCTACGAGCAGTACTTC. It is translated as CASSGTGIYEQYF.

The CDR3 region is CASSQSGGSGNSPLHF. CDR3 DNA: TGTGCCAGCAGCCAGTCAGGGGGATCGGGTAATTCACCCCTCCACTTT. This rearrangement joins TRBV14 to TRBJ1-6; 7 bases are shared with TRBD1. Germline CDR1 reads SGHDN; CDR2 reads FVKESK. CDR3 length: 16 amino acids. V gave up 3 bases and J gave up 6 bases; unmatched junction bases: 8.

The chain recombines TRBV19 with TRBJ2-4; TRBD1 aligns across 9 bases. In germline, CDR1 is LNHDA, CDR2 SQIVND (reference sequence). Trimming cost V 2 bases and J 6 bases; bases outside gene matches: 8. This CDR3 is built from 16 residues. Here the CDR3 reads CASSILPGQGGNIQYF. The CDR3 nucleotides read TGTGCCAGTAGTATATTACCGGGACAGGGTGGAAACATTCAGTACTTC.

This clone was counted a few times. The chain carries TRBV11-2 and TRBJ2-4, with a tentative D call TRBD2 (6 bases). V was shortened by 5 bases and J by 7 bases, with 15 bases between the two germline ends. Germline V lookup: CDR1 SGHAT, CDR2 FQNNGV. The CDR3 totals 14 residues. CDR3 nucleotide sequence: TGTGCCAGCAGCCCATCTTCGGGACTGAACATTCAGTACTTC. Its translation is CASSPSSGLNIQYF.

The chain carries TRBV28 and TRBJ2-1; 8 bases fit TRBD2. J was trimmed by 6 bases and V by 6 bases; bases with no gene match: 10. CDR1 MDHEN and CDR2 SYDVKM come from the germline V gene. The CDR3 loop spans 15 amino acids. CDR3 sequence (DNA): TGTGCCAGCAGCTCTACCCGGGGGGGAACCAATGAGCAGTTCTTC. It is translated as CASSSTRGGTNEQFF.

The CDR3 reads CASSRTGRSGANVLTF. CDR3 nucleotide sequence: TGTGCCAGTAGTCGGACAGGCCGCTCTGGGGCCAACGTCCTGACTTTC. The chain recombines TRBV19 with TRBJ2-6, with 7 nucleotides matching TRBD1. After removal of 5 bases from V and 0 bases from J, the junction contained 4 bases not matched to a gene. The CDR3 totals 16 residues. Germline V gene data show CDR1 as LNHDA and CDR2 as SQIVND (reference sequence).

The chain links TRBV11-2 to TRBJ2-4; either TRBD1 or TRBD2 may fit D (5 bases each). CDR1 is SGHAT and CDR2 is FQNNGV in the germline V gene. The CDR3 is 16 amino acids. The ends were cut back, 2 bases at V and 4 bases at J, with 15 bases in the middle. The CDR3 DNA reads TGTGCCAGCAGCTTAAACCCCGGGACCCTAAAAAACATTCAGTACTTC. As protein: CASSLNPGTLKNIQYF.

CDR3 bases: TGTGCCAGCAGTTATGGAGGCCTTTTCTCCTACGAGCAGTACTTC. Translated, it gives CASSYGGLFSYEQYF. The rearrangement uses TRBV6-5 and TRBJ2-7, with TRBD2 as a possible D gene (5 bases). The V end was cut by 3 bases, the J end by 0 bases, with 12 bases between. Germline loops: CDR1 MNHEY, CDR2 SVGAGI. CDR3 size: 15 residues.

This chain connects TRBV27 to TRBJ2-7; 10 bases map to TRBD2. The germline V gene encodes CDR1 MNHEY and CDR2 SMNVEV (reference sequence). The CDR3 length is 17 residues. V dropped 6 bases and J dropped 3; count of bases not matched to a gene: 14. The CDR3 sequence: CASSLRPGLAEFYEQYF. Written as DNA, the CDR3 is TGTGCCAGCAGCCTAAGACCCGGACTAGCGGAGTTCTACGAGCAGTACTTC.

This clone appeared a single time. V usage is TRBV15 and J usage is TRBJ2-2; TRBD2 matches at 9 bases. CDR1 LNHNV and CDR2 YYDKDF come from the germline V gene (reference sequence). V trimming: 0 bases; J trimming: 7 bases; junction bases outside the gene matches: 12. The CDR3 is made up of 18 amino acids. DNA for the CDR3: TGTGCCACCAGCAGAGATACGGGGCGGGAGGGCCTGAACGGGGAGCTGTTTTTT. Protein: CATSRDTGREGLNGELFF.